This T cell receptor beta chain was documented in a study of beta chain features in type 1 diabetes. Study-level findings and limits: Researchers reported that naive, central memory and Treg TCRB repertoires appeared more similar in patients than in healthy donors. Significant though moderate, a shortening of TCRB CDR3s appeared in all four CD4+ subsets of Type 1 diabetes patients. Patients with type 1 diabetes carried fewer insertions and had more deletions at their VDJ junctions.

The CDR3 loop spans 15 amino acids. J was trimmed by 6 bases and V by 4 bases; bases with no gene match: 9. CDR1 and CDR2 from the germline V gene are SEHNR and FQNEAQ (reference sequence). Averaging about 120 mL, one heparinised blood draw was given by each donor. Purity (above 95%) was reached by all sorted populations. cDNA synthesis used the whole RNA isolate, giving expressed TCRB sequences. Libraries were prepared by immunoSEQ multiplex PCR; TCRdb keeps only in-frame clonotypes and omits some of them. Of about 280,000 clones in the sample, approximately 16% were seen once. A few counts support this clone. What it binds is not known.

The sequence was collected from a man aged 18 to 30 with type 1 diabetes. This chain links TRBV7-9 with TRBJ1-2; 9 nucleotides match TRBD1. Sequenced: naive CD4+ T cells from blood. As DNA, the CDR3 is TGTGCCAGCAGCTCTCCCGGGACAGGGAAGGATGGCTACACCTTC. It codes for CASSSPGTGKDGYTF.